A single T cell receptor beta chain is shown here with its context. No cognate antigen has been identified for it. Base qualities were left out, and no much larger clone turns up one base away. Peripheral blood CD8+ and CD4+ T cells from healthy donors, Susac syndrome patients and multiple sclerosis patients were profiled by high-throughput TCR beta sequencing. The Susac syndrome patients fulfilled recently defined diagnostic criteria for either definite or probable disease. Bulk CD8+ and CD4+ T cells were purified by magnetic negative isolation, whereas CD8+ TEMRA cells were enriched by FACS. Blood was collected in EDTA tubes and processed within 24 hours, with PBMCs isolated through density gradient centrifugation. PBMCs intended for TCR sequencing were cryopreserved in liquid nitrogen and were subsequently thawed in a 37 degrees C water bath. The sorted or isolated CD4+, CD8+ and CD8+ TEMRA cells reached a purity of at least 90%.

RNA was extracted using the RNeasy kit, and roughly 0.45 to 1 microgram was reverse transcribed with random hexamers. The immunoSEQ multiplex PCR assay, which covers 54 Vbeta and 13 Jbeta segments, was used to amplify TCR beta CDR3 regions. Bias from PCR amplification was corrected by using a synthetic template baseline for primer optimization and for computational correction. Turning to the authors' computational methods: Only productive sequences were kept, with reads annotated to V, D and J genes according to IMGT and analyzed in immunoSEQ Analyzer. To calculate clonality, Shannon entropy was normalized by log2 of the number of productive unique sequences and then subtracted from one. For each patient and control, public and private clones were evaluated among the 100 most prevalent clones. Clones were defined as Susac-specific when absent from the healthy and MS cohorts, from approximately 1,100 published viral clones and from other ImmuneACCESS disease sequences. TCRdb reran the public reads through fastp at Q25 and MiXCR, keeping productive beta chains. Every entry covers one CDR3 protein and lists the most common genes and DNA from its rows. These V and J calls rely on TCRdb rather than the paper's analysis. The sample table shows about 150,000 distinct CDR3 sequences, and 85% to 95% are seen once. 0.16% of the sample belongs to the ten largest clones.

These data originate in a study of CD8 T cells in Susac syndrome (dated by TCRdb to between 2018 and 2020). Context from the whole study: Among the sequenced Susac syndrome patients, about 6 had clinically active disease and roughly 8 were in clinical remission. Whether CD8+ T cell activation and differentiation in Susac syndrome was antigen driven was tested using repertoire sequencing. At blood withdrawal, Susac syndrome patients were therapy-naive, treated with corticosteroids (with IVIg additionally given to some), or treated with IVIg alone.

The CDR3, from cysteine to phenylalanine, totals 13 residues. The DNA shown is the 39-base CDR3, in frame from base 1. As encoded in the germline V gene (reference sequence), CDR1 is DFQATT while CDR2 is SNEGSKA. Beyond this particular receptor, the publication reports: No clonal expansion was detected in the CD4+ T cell repertoire of Susac syndrome patients. The number of individuals in the TCR sequencing and HLA analysis was recognized as being relatively small.

Sample: CD4+ T cells from PBMCs. The TCR originated in a human donor with Susac syndrome. Rearrangement joined TRBV20-1 to TRBJ2-6; the D region possibly corresponds to TRBD1 (5 bases align). The CDR3 region reads CRTDSSGANVLTF. The DNA sequence is TGCAGGACCGACAGTTCTGGGGCCAACGTCCTGACTTTC.